This T cell receptor beta chain was profiled in a study of identical twins. The table lists this clonotype with a count of one. Its specificity is not known. Study-wide results and caveats: Insertions ran lower in abundant cord blood beta clonotypes, though not in memory repertoires.

V was shortened by 6 bases and J by 4 bases, with 15 bases between the two germline ends. Germline assignment: CDR1 MNHEY and CDR2 SVGEGT. The CDR3 runs to 14 residues. TCRdb used MiXCR to reprocess the 5' RACE reads, holding one entry per CDR3 protein. The sample shows 500,000 or so distinct CDR3 sequences, 12% to 15% of them seen only once. The same data also contributed to another study, on yellow fever vaccine responses in identical twins. That report adds: The T cell response to vaccination in identical twins was reportedly partly convergent and partly personalized.

This sequence was found in a woman in her late teens or twenties in good health. The rearrangement joins TRBV6-2 or TRBV6-3 to TRBJ2-5; TRBD1 might be the D (5 bases). The sample comprised CD4+ T cells sorted from blood. Here the CDR3 reads CASSYVGVPETQYF. The CDR3 DNA reads as TGTGCCAGCAGCTACGTAGGGGTCCCAGAGACCCAGTACTTC.